Following are 22 T cell receptor beta chains from one sample sequenced in a study of blood T cell repertoires in COVID-19. Assay used: immunoSEQ multiplex PCR; TCRdb lists only in-frame clones, some missing. The profile shows over 85,000 clones, roughly 86% of them singletons. The sequenced sample was peripheral blood. The source is a man aged 50-59 years with active or convalescent COVID-19.

The rearrangement joins TRBV29-1 to TRBJ1-3; 7 bases agree with TRBD1. There are 13 residues in the CDR3. Germline V gene data show CDR1 as SQVTM and CDR2 as ANQGSEA. J gave up 4 bases and V 4 bases, and 4 bases lay outside the gene matches. The CDR3 loop reads CSVGQGEGNTIYF. Here the CDR3 DNA reads TGCAGCGTTGGACAGGGTGAAGGAAACACCATATATTTT.

The V gene is TRBV3-1 (or the pseudogene TRBV3-2), the J gene TRBJ1-3; no definite D call. This CDR3 is built from 15 residues. V was trimmed by 0 bases and J by 2 bases, leaving 8 bases between them. Germline assignment: CDR1 LGHDT and CDR2 YNNKEL (reference sequence). The CDR3 loop reads CASSQEMGPGNTIYF. CDR3 bases: TGTGCCAGCAGCCAAGAAATGGGCCCTGGAAACACCATATATTTT.

This clone appeared once. V and J are TRBV6-2 or TRBV6-3 and TRBJ2-5; D is possibly TRBD2 (5 bases). CDR1 and CDR2 (germline): MNHEY, SVGEGT. CDR3 length equals 15 residues. V gave up 6 bases and J gave up 5 bases, with 19 bases separating them. The CDR3 DNA sequence: TGTGCCAGCAGCCAACTAGGACCAATGGGCGAGACCCAGTACTTC. Amino acids: CASSQLGPMGETQYF.

This sequence joins TRBV6-5 and TRBJ2-3; a weak D match, TRBD1 (5 bases). The CDR3 has 14 amino acids. Germline V gene data show CDR1 as MNHEY and CDR2 as SVGAGI. V lost 6 bases to trimming and J lost 2 bases, with 12 bases between them. DNA of the CDR3: TGTGCCAGCAGGCGACAGAGTGACACAGATACGCAGTATTTT. Amino acid sequence: CASRRQSDTDTQYF.

V gene TRBV5-1 combines with J gene TRBJ2-4, with 12 bases matching TRBD1. The J segment lost 7 bases and the V segment lost 4 bases, leaving 6 bases of the junction unmatched. Germline V gives CDR1 SGHRS, CDR2 YFSETQ. The CDR3 covers 15 residues. For the CDR3, the DNA is TGCGCCAGCAGCCCGGGACAGGGGGCATGGAACATTCAGTACTTC. It specifies CASSPGQGAWNIQYF.

The chain has TRBV10-1 and TRBJ2-5; 8 bases fit TRBD2. V was pared by 4 bases and J by 5 bases, with 3 bases of the junction left unmatched. CDR1 and CDR2 from the germline V gene are WNHNN and SYGVQD (reference sequence). The CDR3 contains 13 residues. CDR3 sequence: CASSGGLGETQYF. CDR3 nucleotides: TGCGCCAGCAGTGGGGGACTAGGGGAGACCCAGTACTTC.

V usage is TRBV5-1 and J usage is TRBJ2-3; TRBD2 aligns across 8 bases. The CDR3 is 18 amino acids. Germline V CDR1 and CDR2: SGHRS, YFSETQ. Trimming removed 6 bases from V and 0 bases from J; junction bases left unmatched: 15. CDR3 residues: CASTKGLAGRTSTDTQYF. The CDR3 DNA reads TGCGCCAGCACCAAGGGGCTAGCGGGCAGGACTAGCACAGATACGCAGTATTTT.

This CDR3 is CSVTGTFQETQYF. CDR3 in DNA: TGCAGCGTTACCGGGACTTTTCAAGAGACCCAGTACTTC. The chain joins TRBV29-1 to TRBJ2-5; TRBD2 is a possible D gene (6 bases). Germline loops: CDR1 SQVTM, CDR2 ANQGSEA. The ends were cut back, 5 bases at V and 2 bases at J, with 12 bases in the middle. The length of the CDR3 is 13 residues. The full variable domain, in which reference TRBV29-1 and TRBJ2-5 provide the parts outside the CDR3, is SAVISQKPSRDICQRGTSLTIQCQVDSQVTMMFWYRQQPGQSLTLIATANQGSEATYESGFVIDKFPISRPNLTFSTLTVSNMSPEDSSIYLCSVTGTFQETQYFGPGTRLLVL.

About this clone: Different DNA sequences within this sample yield the same CDR3. V gene TRBV5-1 combines with J gene TRBJ2-2; D is ambiguous. The germline CDR1 and CDR2 sequences are SGHRS and YFSETQ. The CDR3 is made up of 11 amino acids. Trimming left V 7 bases short and J 6 bases short, with 7 bases between. The CDR3 loop is CASRESGELFF. CDR3 nucleotides: TGCGCCAGCCGTGAGTCCGGGGAGCTGTTTTTT.

The rearrangement links TRBV28 to TRBJ1-1, with a tentative D call TRBD1 (5 bases). V lost 4 bases, J lost 8 bases, and 8 bases lay in between. The CDR3 sequence is 11 residues long. Germline loops: CDR1 MDHEN, CDR2 SYDVKM. CDR3 amino acids: CASSSGIEAFF. In DNA form, the CDR3 reads TGTGCCAGCAGTTCAGGGATAGAAGCTTTCTTT.

The chain recombines TRBV28 with TRBJ2-7; 8 positions match TRBD1. CDR3 length: 12 residues. Germline-derived CDR1 and CDR2 are MDHEN and SYDVKM. V was clipped by 6 bases and J by 6 bases; unmatched bases: 4. CDR3 in amino acids: CASSLTGVEQYF. CDR3 nucleotides: TGTGCCAGCAGCCTGACAGGGGTCGAGCAGTACTTC.

The chain uses TRBV6-6 and TRBJ1-2; TRBD1 might be the D (5 bases). The CDR3 length is 14 residues. Germline V lookup: CDR1 MNHNY, CDR2 SVGAGI (reference sequence). The V gene lost 0 bases and the J gene lost 2 bases, with 7 bases spanning the gap. The CDR3 loop reads CASSYSGGNYGYTF. Written as DNA, the CDR3 is TGTGCCAGCAGTTACTCGGGGGGGAACTATGGCTACACCTTC.

The V call is TRBV27, the J call TRBJ1-4; D possibly corresponds to TRBD1 (5 bases). This CDR3 has 12 amino acids. The germline V gene encodes CDR1 MNHEY and CDR2 SMNVEV (reference sequence). V lost 6 bases and J lost 7, with 9 bases in between. This CDR3 reads CASSPGFEKLFF. The CDR3 DNA reads as TGTGCCAGCAGCCCAGGGTTTGAAAAACTGTTTTTT.

The chain couples TRBV7-2 to TRBJ2-1; TRBD1 might be the D (7 bases). CDR1 is SGHTA, CDR2 FQGNSA, per germline. The CDR3 runs 15 residues. Trimming removed 2 bases from V and 10 bases from J, with 18 bases in between. The CDR3 nucleotides read TGTGCCAGCAGCTTATGGGCCAGGGGGGCTGGGGAGCAGTTCTTC. The encoded protein is CASSLWARGAGEQFF.

In its sample, this clone was seen once. This chain links TRBV19 with TRBJ2-3, with unresolved D. Trimming cost V 4 bases and J 1 base, with 6 bases left between them. Germline CDR1 reads LNHDA; CDR2 reads SQIVND (reference sequence). The CDR3 loop spans 13 amino acids. This CDR3 is CASSSPGTDTQYF. The CDR3 DNA reads TGTGCCAGTAGTAGTCCGGGCACAGATACGCAGTATTTT.

The rearrangement uses TRBV28 and TRBJ1-1; D ambiguous. Germline V lookup: CDR1 MDHEN, CDR2 SYDVKM. The CDR3 totals 16 residues. With 2 bases removed from V and 0 bases from J, the gap between germline ends came to 13 bases. The CDR3 sequence: CASSLVGRFLNTEAFF. DNA of the CDR3: TGTGCCAGCAGTTTAGTGGGCAGGTTCCTGAACACTGAAGCTTTCTTT.

This clone was counted only a few times. V is TRBV11-2 and J is TRBJ2-7; tentatively, D is TRBD1 (5 bases). Trimming shortened V by 2 bases and J by 4 bases, and 12 bases separated the two germline ends. Germline values: CDR1 SGHAT, CDR2 FQNNGV. The CDR3 runs to 14 residues. The chain's CDR3 is CASSLKGHLYEQYV. Written as DNA, the CDR3 is TGTGCCAGCAGCTTAAAAGGACACCTATACGAGCAGTACGTC.

The rearrangement joins TRBV4-3 to TRBJ1-4; TRBD1 agrees at 10 bases. The germline CDR1 and CDR2 sequences are LGHNA and YSLEER. CDR3 size: 14 residues. The V and J ends lost 4 bases and 8 bases, in that order; junction bases with no gene match: 4. The CDR3 bases are TGCGCCAGCAGCCGGACAGGGGGTAGGGAAAAACTGTTTTTT. This translates into CASSRTGGREKLFF.

The chain uses TRBV2 and TRBJ2-2; 7 bases align to TRBD2. Germline lookup yields CDR1 SNHLY and CDR2 FYNNEI. The CDR3 has 16 amino acids. J gave up 1 base and V 4 bases, and 6 bases lay outside the gene matches. The CDR3, as DNA: TGTGCCAGCAGTGTCGGGCGGGGGTTGAACACCGGGGAGCTGTTTTTT. Amino acid sequence: CASSVGRGLNTGELFF.

This chain uses TRBV6-1 with TRBJ2-3; 8 positions match TRBD2. V shed 1 base, J shed 2 bases, and the junction held 8 bases outside the gene matches. Germline loops: CDR1 MNHNS, CDR2 SASEGT. The CDR3 totals 17 residues. CDR3 region: CASSEVPGLGPTDTQYF. The CDR3 nucleotides are TGTGCCAGCAGTGAAGTCCCGGGACTAGGACCCACAGATACGCAGTATTTT.

This clone was picked up a small number of times. CDR3 region: CATTTRETPTRNGNTIYF. The CDR3 nucleotides are TGTGCTACCACTACGCGGGAGACACCAACGAGGAACGGAAACACCATATATTTT. J is TRBJ1-3 and V is TRBV12-5; D is undetermined. V was shortened by 10 bases and J by 4 bases, with 29 bases between the two germline ends. Germline V gene lookup returns CDR1 LGHNT and CDR2 FRNRAP. There are 18 residues in the CDR3.

The chain joins TRBV10-2 to TRBJ2-3, with 9 bases that match TRBD2. Germline CDR1 WSHSY, CDR2 SAAADI. Trimming took 2 bases from V and 0 from J; bases not matched to a gene: 9. This CDR3 is built from 18 residues. The CDR3 loop is CASSEPSGGRTSTDTQYF. CDR3 in DNA: TGCGCCAGCAGTGAGCCCAGCGGGGGGCGTACTAGCACAGATACGCAGTATTTT.